Sequencing of this T cell receptor beta chain was carried out in a study of T cells in Graves' hyperthyroidism and ophthalmopathy. Study-level findings and limits: The blood repertoire included most of the expanded thyroid clonotypes above 0.001.

Calling Graves' hyperthyroidism stable meant ophthalmopathy did not progress within 18 months. Newly diagnosed hyperthyroidism, duration under 2 months, in patients aged 18 to 65. Exclusion criteria comprised uncontrolled infection, other autoimmune disease, pregnancy or lactation. This clonotype appeared many times. Its antigen remains unidentified. Amplification of TCR beta CDR3 regions used RNA as the template. The primer set for the first-round RT-PCR of the TCR CDR3 was HTBI. TCRdb passed the multiplex PCR reads through MiXCR, listing each CDR3 protein once. The table records 450,000 to 700,000 distinct CDR3 sequences, 46% of them present only once. Sequencing was performed on peripheral blood or thyroid tissue (not recorded which). The receptor comes from a woman between 18 and 30 years old with Graves' hyperthyroidism.

The CDR3 sequence: CASSLLAGPPHLVEQYF. CDR3 nucleotide sequence: TGTGCCAGCAGCTTATTAGCGGGACCCCCCCACCTCGTCGAGCAGTACTTC. The genes are TRBV7-3 and TRBJ2-7, with 8 bases fitting TRBD2. V dropped 2 bases and J dropped 6; count of bases not matched to a gene: 15. This CDR3 spans 17 amino acids. Germline values: CDR1 SGHTA, CDR2 FQGTGA.